These 20 T cell receptor beta chains share one sample of origin, sequenced in a study of blood T cell repertoires in COVID-19. Sequenced by immunoSEQ multiplex PCR; TCRdb stores in-frame clones only, minus some. Here the sample spans under 200,000 clones, about 90% being singletons. The sequenced sample consisted of peripheral blood. Receptors originate from a woman between 65 and 79 years old with acute or convalescent COVID-19.

The rearrangement uses TRBV11-3 and TRBJ1-1; D gene ambiguous. Germline V gene data show CDR1 as SGHNT and CDR2 as YENEEA. Trimming left V 5 bases short and J 1 base short, with 17 bases between. The CDR3 has 16 residues. The CDR3 is CASSPLWAGRNTEAFF. CDR3 bases: TGTGCCAGCAGCCCCCTCTGGGCGGGGAGGAACACTGAAGCTTTCTTT.

This clone has more than one count but fewer than ten. J is TRBJ1-5 and V is TRBV7-2; D call uncertain. V dropped 3 bases and J dropped 4 bases, with 19 bases sitting between them. This CDR3 contains 17 residues. The germline V gene has CDR1 SGHTA and CDR2 FQGNSA. CDR3 nucleotide sequence: TGTGCCAGCAGCTTTTTACGATCTACGGCGGGGAATCAGCCCCAGCATTTT. Residues: CASSFLRSTAGNQPQHF.

This chain uses TRBV5-5 with TRBJ2-5, with 7 bases fitting TRBD2. J gave up 1 base and V 0 bases, and 6 bases lay outside the gene matches. CDR1 is SGHKS, CDR2 YYEKEE, per germline (reference sequence). This CDR3 is built from 16 residues. The CDR3 spells CASSLGWRGIQETQYF. The CDR3, as DNA: TGTGCCAGCAGCTTGGGCTGGCGGGGGATCCAAGAGACCCAGTACTTC.

This clone was seen a handful of times. This chain uses TRBV6-5 with TRBJ1-2; D is perhaps TRBD1 (6 bases). Germline V gene data show CDR1 as MNHEY and CDR2 as SVGAGI. The CDR3 runs 13 residues. The V end was cut by 6 bases, the J end by 4 bases, with 12 bases between. This chain's CDR3 is CASRDSFVYGYTF. CDR3 nucleotides: TGTGCCAGCAGGGACAGTTTTGTCTATGGCTACACCTTC.

The V gene is TRBV6-5, the J gene TRBJ1-1, with D tentatively TRBD1 (5 bases). Germline V lookup: CDR1 MNHEY, CDR2 SVGAGI. Trimming removed 4 bases at V and 5 bases at J, with 17 bases between. The CDR3 has 15 residues. DNA for the CDR3: TGTGCCAGCAGTTCCGGGGGGTCCCGGCGGACTGAAGCTTTCTTT. Encoded protein: CASSSGGSRRTEAFF.

This chain joins TRBV5-1 and TRBJ1-3; 7 bases are shared with TRBD1. The germline V gene has CDR1 SGHRS and CDR2 YFSETQ. The V segment lost 0 bases and the J segment 2 bases; nucleotides outside the gene matches: 2. The CDR3 has 15 residues. CDR3 in amino acids: CASSLATGPGNTIYF. DNA of the CDR3: TGCGCCAGCAGCTTGGCGACAGGGCCTGGAAACACCATATATTTT.

The V and J genes are TRBV27 and TRBJ2-7, with TRBD1 matching 7 bases. CDR3 length: 14 amino acids. V dropped 2 bases and J dropped 1; count of bases not matched to a gene: 2. Germline CDR1 is MNHEY and CDR2 is SMNVEV (reference sequence). The CDR3 DNA follows: TGTGCCAGCAGTTTAAGGGGACAGTCCTACGAGCAGTACTTC. This sequence encodes CASSLRGQSYEQYF.

This clone was counted a single time. The J gene is TRBJ2-7, the V gene TRBV28, with D uncertain. CDR1 and CDR2 (germline): MDHEN, SYDVKM. V dropped 2 bases and J dropped 2 bases, with 19 bases sitting between them. This CDR3 has 17 residues. The CDR3 nucleotides are TGTGCCAGCAGTTTACCCCTCCAAAACAGAAAAACCTACGAGCAGTACTTC. Its translation: CASSLPLQNRKTYEQYF.

The chain employs TRBV29-1 and TRBJ2-5, with 7 bases fitting TRBD2. J was trimmed by 9 bases and V by 6 bases; bases with no gene match: 13. This CDR3 has 13 residues. The germline V gene encodes CDR1 SQVTM and CDR2 ANQGSEA. The CDR3 sequence: CSVKAGPGGAQYF. The CDR3 coding sequence is TGCAGCGTGAAAGCGGGACCCGGCGGCGCCCAGTACTTC.

This chain connects TRBV29-1 to TRBJ1-3; D is possibly TRBD1 (5 bases). Germline CDR1 and CDR2: SQVTM and ANQGSEA. The CDR3 totals 12 residues. DNA for the CDR3: TGCGGGGGAGAGGGAGGAGGAAACACCATATATTTT. This encodes CGGEGGGNTIYF. The variable domain in full, with the rest retrieved from reference TRBV29-1 and TRBJ1-3, is SAVISQKPSRDICQRGTSLTIQCQVDSQVTMMFWYRQQPGQSLTLIATANQGSEATYESGFVIDKFPISRPNLTFSTLTVSNMSPEDSSIYLCGGEGGGNTIYFGEGSWLTVV.

The CDR3 DNA follows: TGTGCCAGCAGTTACGGGAGGCAGCGGGGGCCAGATACGCAGTATTTT. Protein product: CASSYGRQRGPDTQYF. This chain links TRBV6-5 with TRBJ2-3; 8 bases are shared with TRBD2. Per the germline V gene, CDR1 is MNHEY and CDR2 is SVGAGI. The CDR3 runs 16 residues. Losses at the gene ends were 2 bases for V and 4 bases for J; bases not matched to a gene: 8.

The chain is built from TRBV24-1 and TRBJ2-1; TRBD1 aligns across 9 bases. Germline values: CDR1 KGHDR, CDR2 SFDVKD. The CDR3 covers 15 residues. V lost 9 bases and J lost 12; bases outside the gene matches: 17. In nucleotides, the CDR3 is TGTGCCACCTCCTCACAACCGGGACAGGGAGTTGTGCAGTTCTTC. Translating it yields CATSSQPGQGVVQFF.

The CDR3 coding sequence is TGTGCCAGCAGCAAACCCTATCGGACCGAGGGGAGGGAGCCCCAGCATTTT. Translating it yields CASSKPYRTEGREPQHF. V gene TRBV21-1 combines with J gene TRBJ1-5. TRBV21-1 is noted as a pseudogene. The CDR3 extends over 17 amino acids.

This chain links TRBV7-9 with TRBJ1-6, with TRBD1 matching over 9 bases. The germline V gene has CDR1 SEHNR and CDR2 FQNEAQ (reference sequence). The CDR3 is 15 residues long. V shed 4 bases and J 10 bases; nucleotides not matched to a gene: 8. This CDR3 reads CASSSGTGLGSPLHF. The CDR3, as DNA: TGTGCCAGCAGCTCCGGGACAGGGTTGGGCTCACCCCTCCACTTT.

V usage is TRBV7-2 and J usage is TRBJ2-3; D is undetermined. V was cut by 1 base and J by 6 bases, with 8 bases left in between. CDR1 and CDR2 from the germline V gene are SGHTA and FQGNSA. The CDR3 has 13 residues. In DNA, the CDR3 is TGTGCCAGCAGCTTAGACCCTGAGGATACGCAGTATTTT. This sequence encodes CASSLDPEDTQYF.

V and J are TRBV2 and TRBJ2-6; D possibly corresponds to TRBD1 (5 bases). The CDR3 loop spans 16 amino acids. The ends were cut back, 6 bases at V and 4 bases at J, with 16 bases in the middle. Per the germline V gene, CDR1 is SNHLY and CDR2 is FYNNEI. The CDR3 loop reads CASSSQGIGGANVLTF. The CDR3 bases are TGTGCCAGCAGCTCCCAGGGAATAGGAGGGGCCAACGTCCTGACTTTC.

The chain combines TRBV18 with TRBJ2-1; D may be TRBD1 (5 bases). CDR3 length: 12 residues. The germline gives CDR1 KGHSH, CDR2 LQKENI. Between the trimmed V and J ends, which lost 3 bases and 9 bases, there was a span of 9 bases. The CDR3 protein is CASSPRAFEQFF. CDR3 DNA: TGTGCCAGCTCACCCAGGGCGTTTGAGCAGTTCTTC.

V usage is TRBV4-1 and J usage is TRBJ1-2, with D perhaps matching TRBD1 (5 bases). The germline V gene has CDR1 MGHRA and CDR2 YSYEKL. The CDR3 is made up of 13 amino acids. Trimming left V 4 bases short and J 8 bases short, with 14 bases between. The CDR3 sequence: CASSRDGGVGYTF. CDR3 bases: TGCGCCAGCAGCCGTGACGGAGGGGTAGGCTACACCTTC.

The chain employs TRBV5-5 and TRBJ2-1, with D possibly TRBD1 on 5 matching bases. Trimming pared 0 bases from V and 8 bases from J, leaving 15 bases between. This CDR3 contains 15 residues. The germline gives CDR1 SGHKS, CDR2 YYEKEE (reference sequence). The CDR3 region has the DNA TGTGCCAGCAGCTTGGGAAGGGGCCGGTTCCATGAGCAGTTCTTC. It codes for CASSLGRGRFHEQFF.

The V call is TRBV6-2 or TRBV6-3, the J call TRBJ2-3, with a weak D call TRBD2 (5 bases). Germline loops: CDR1 MNHEY, CDR2 SVGEGT. This CDR3 contains 14 residues. Trimming left V 2 bases short and J 5 bases short, with 11 bases between. The CDR3 loop reads CASSYRGMRDTQYF. CDR3 in DNA: TGTGCCAGCAGTTACCGGGGAATGAGAGATACGCAGTATTTT.